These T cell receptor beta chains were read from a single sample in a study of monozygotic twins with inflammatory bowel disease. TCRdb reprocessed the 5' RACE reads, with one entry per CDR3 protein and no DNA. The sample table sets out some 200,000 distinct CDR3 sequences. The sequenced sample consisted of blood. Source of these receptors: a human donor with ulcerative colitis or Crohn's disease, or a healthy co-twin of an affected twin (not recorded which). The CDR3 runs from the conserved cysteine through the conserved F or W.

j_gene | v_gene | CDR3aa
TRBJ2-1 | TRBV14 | CASSLLPGLAGGEQFF
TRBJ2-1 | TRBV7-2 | CASSLKGRALTYNDQFF
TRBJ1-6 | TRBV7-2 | CASSSRPISNSPLHF
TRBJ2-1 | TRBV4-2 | CASSQDRGGSYNEQFF
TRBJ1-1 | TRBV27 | CASSSHRLQGASTEAFF
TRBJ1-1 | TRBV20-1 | CSARDRVINTEAFF
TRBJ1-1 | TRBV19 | CASSGGGGTEAFF
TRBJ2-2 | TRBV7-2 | CASSLALHTGELFF
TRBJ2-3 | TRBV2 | CASTVSGTGGTDTQYF
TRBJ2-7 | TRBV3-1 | CASSRGNYEQYF
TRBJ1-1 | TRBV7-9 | CASSSGGWDGNTEAFF
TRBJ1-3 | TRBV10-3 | CAISEQTPDTIYF
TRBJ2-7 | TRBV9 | CASSAGTGDPYEQYF
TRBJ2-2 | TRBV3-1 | CASRHTSGGKNTGELFF
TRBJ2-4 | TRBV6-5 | CASSLGRGNIQYF
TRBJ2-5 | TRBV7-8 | CASSSRPLDETQYF
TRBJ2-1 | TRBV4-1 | CASSQDVSLAGELWGYNEQFF
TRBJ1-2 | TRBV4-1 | CASSQGHGYTF
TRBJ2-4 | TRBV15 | CATSRDPPGRAKNIQYF
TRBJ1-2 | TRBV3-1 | CASSHDLGTANGYTF
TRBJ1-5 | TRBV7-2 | CASSLSGLNQPQHF
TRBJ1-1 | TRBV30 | CAWDSVNTEAFF
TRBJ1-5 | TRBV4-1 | CASSQDEGYSNQPQHF
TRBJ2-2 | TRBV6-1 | CASRGEGSTGELFF
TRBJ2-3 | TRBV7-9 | CATDPGRGWTDTQYF
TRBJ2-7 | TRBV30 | CAWSRVGLAAMGEQYF
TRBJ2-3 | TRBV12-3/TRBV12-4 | CASSPGAGADTQYF
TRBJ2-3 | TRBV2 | CASGEGGSTDTQYF
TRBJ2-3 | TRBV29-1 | CSVGGQGPDTQYF
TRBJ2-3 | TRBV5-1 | CASSSGPSGWAGTDTQYF
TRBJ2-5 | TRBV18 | CASSPRPETQYF
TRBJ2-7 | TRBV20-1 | CSASLSGAYEQYF
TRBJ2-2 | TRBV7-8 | CASAPGGNTGELFF
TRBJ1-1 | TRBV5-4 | CASTPGQGEAFF
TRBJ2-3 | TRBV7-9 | CASSSGLGEDTQYF
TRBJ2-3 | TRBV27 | CASSLVRGGNTQYF
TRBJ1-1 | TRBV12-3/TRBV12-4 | CASSQDRATEAFF
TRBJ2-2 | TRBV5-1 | CASSVGTANTGELFF
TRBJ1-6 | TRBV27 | CASSLKWDSPLHF
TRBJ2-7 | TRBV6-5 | CASSYRQGNYEQYF
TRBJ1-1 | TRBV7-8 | CASSLDRGSGKAFF
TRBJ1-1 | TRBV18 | CASSPPVRGTEAFF
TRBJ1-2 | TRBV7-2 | CASSPKRGGGYTF
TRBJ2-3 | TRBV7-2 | CASSYEVGTDTQYF
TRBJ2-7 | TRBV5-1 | CASSTLGQGASYEQYF
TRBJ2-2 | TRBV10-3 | CAISEQSTTNTGELFF
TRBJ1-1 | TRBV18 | CASSPRDLSTEAFF
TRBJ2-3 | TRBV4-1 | CASSQDGTSAPGVGDTQYF
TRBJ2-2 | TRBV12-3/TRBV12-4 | CASSLSRRRGGELFF
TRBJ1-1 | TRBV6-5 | CASSRGSNTEAFF